A selection of T cell receptor beta chains follows, all from one sample in a study of beta chain features in type 1 diabetes. Generated by immunoSEQ multiplex PCR, the TCRdb table keeps only in-frame clones and is missing some. The sample lists hundreds of thousands of clones, around 13% occurring once. Sample: naive CD4+ T cells from blood. These receptors all stem from a man in his late teens or twenties in good health. Both conserved end residues are part of each CDR3. A D gene is named only where the DNA matches it firmly. Clone sizes are given selectively: once, few, many, or a class where the clone is expanded.

V	J	D	size	DNA	CDR3
TRBV2	TRBJ1-2	.	few	TGTGCCAGCAGTCGGACAGTCTATGGCTACACCTTC	CASSRTVYGYTF
TRBV9	TRBJ1-2	.	few	TGTGCCAGCAGCAAGCTAGGAGGCTACACCTTC	CASSKLGGYTF
TRBV18	TRBJ2-5	TRBD1	few	TGTGCCAGCTCACCGACAGGGACCCAAGAGACCCAGTACTTC	CASSPTGTQETQYF
TRBV5-1	TRBJ2-1	.	.	TGCGCCAGCAGCTTGGGGAGCGGCCAATACAATGAGCAGTTCTTC	CASSLGSGQYNEQFF
TRBV30	TRBJ2-3	TRBD2	few	TGTGCCTGGAGTGTACTGAGCGGGACGTTGACAGATACGCAGTATTTT	CAWSVLSGTLTDTQYF
TRBV28	TRBJ1-5	TRBD1	.	TGTGCCAGCAGCGGCAGGACAGGGTTTCAGCCCCAGCATTTT	CASSGRTGFQPQHF
TRBV14	TRBJ2-2	TRBD1	.	TGTGCCAGCAGCCCCTTGGACAGGGGGGAAATCGGGGAGCTGTTTTTT	CASSPLDRGEIGELFF
TRBV30	TRBJ2-3	.	.	TGTGCCTGGAGCGTCAGGGGAGGCACAGATACGCAGTATTTT	CAWSVRGGTDTQYF
TRBV7-3	TRBJ2-3	.	.	TGTGCCAGCAGCCCTGGCTCGCGGCGTAGCACAGATACGCAGTATTTT	CASSPGSRRSTDTQYF
TRBV29-1	TRBJ2-3	TRBD2	few	TGCAGCGTTGAAGAAGCGGGAGGCGCAGATACGCAGTATTTT	CSVEEAGGADTQYF
TRBV5-1	TRBJ2-7	TRBD2	few	TGCGCCAGCAGCTCTAGCGGTTACGAGCAGTACTTC	CASSSSGYEQYF
TRBV5-8	TRBJ2-7	.	.	TGTGCCAGCAGCTCCGGACACCCCTACGAGCAGTACTTC	CASSSGHPYEQYF
TRBV7-2	TRBJ1-2	TRBD1	few	TGTGCCAGCAGCTTGGGACAGCACTATGGCTACACCTTC	CASSLGQHYGYTF
TRBV30	TRBJ2-1	.	.	TGTGCCTGGAGTCGTCATGTGGGGAGCCTTTACAATGAGCAGTTCTTC	CAWSRHVGSLYNEQFF
TRBV28	TRBJ1-5	.	few	TGTGCCAGCAGTTTACCACAGGGTATCAGACAGCCCCAGCATTTT	CASSLPQGIRQPQHF
TRBV7-9	TRBJ2-7	.	few	TGTGCCAGCAGCTTAGCGAGGAGTGAGCAGTACTTC	CASSLARSEQYF
TRBV2	TRBJ2-2	.	.	TGTGCCAGCATGGAGACGGTCGGGGAGCTGTTTTTT	CASMETVGELFF
TRBV28	TRBJ2-5	.	few	TGTGCCAGCAGTTTTTCCCCCCGGCAAGAGACCCAGTACTTC	CASSFSPRQETQYF
TRBV6-5	TRBJ1-4	TRBD1	.	TGTGCCAGCAGCCTCGGACAGGTTAATGAAAAACTGTTTTTT	CASSLGQVNEKLFF
TRBV7-9	TRBJ1-2	.	few	TGTGCCAGCAGCTCGCCCTCAGGGAACTATGGCTACACCTTC	CASSSPSGNYGYTF
TRBV19	TRBJ1-2	TRBD1	.	TGTGCCAGTAGTACTACAGGGGACTATGGCTACACCTTC	CASSTTGDYGYTF
TRBV6-5	TRBJ2-1	.	.	TGTGCCAGCAGAACTAGTCTCGATGAGCAGTTCTTC	CASRTSLDEQFF
TRBV28	TRBJ1-3	.	.	TGTGCCAGCCTTTCGGGGGGCTACTCTGGAAACACCATATATTTT	CASLSGGYSGNTIYF
TRBV30	TRBJ2-7	.	.	TGTGCCTGGAGTTCATGGACTGAAGGGTACGAGCAGTACTTC	CAWSSWTEGYEQYF